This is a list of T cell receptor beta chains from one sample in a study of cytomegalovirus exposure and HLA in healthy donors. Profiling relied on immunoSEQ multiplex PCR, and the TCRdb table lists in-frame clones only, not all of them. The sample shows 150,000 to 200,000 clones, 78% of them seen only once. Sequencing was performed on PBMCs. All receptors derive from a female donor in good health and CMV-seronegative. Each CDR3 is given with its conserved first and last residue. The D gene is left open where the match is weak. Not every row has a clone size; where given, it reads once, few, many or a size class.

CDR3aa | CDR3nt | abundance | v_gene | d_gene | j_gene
CASSHRLTAENEAFF | TGCGCCAGCAGCCACCGATTAACAGCGGAGAATGAAGCTTTCTTT | - | TRBV4-1 | - | TRBJ1-1
CASTHGTQNYGYTF | TGTGCCAGCACTCACGGGACTCAGAACTATGGCTACACCTTC | - | TRBV7-9 | - | TRBJ1-2
CASSLTGGREKLFF | TGTGCCAGCAGTCTGACAGGGGGCCGGGAAAAACTGTTTTTT | once | TRBV2 | TRBD1 | TRBJ1-4
CASSRGTGTTHNEQFF | TGTGCCAGCAGCCGGGGGACTGGGACTACTCACAATGAGCAGTTCTTC | - | TRBV4-2 | TRBD2 | TRBJ2-1
CASSLDGRETDEQFF | TGTGCCAGCAGCTTAGACGGGAGGGAGACAGATGAGCAGTTCTTC | - | TRBV7-2 | TRBD2 | TRBJ2-1
CASSFRRVRYEQYF | TGTGCCAGCAGTTTCCGCAGGGTACGGTACGAGCAGTACTTC | - | TRBV28 | - | TRBJ2-7
CASSLGIEGTSQYF | TGCGCCAGCAGCTTGGGGATAGAAGGGACTAGTCAGTATTTT | - | TRBV5-1 | TRBD2 | TRBJ2-3
CASSEWWGGLTYNEQFF | TGTGCCAGCAGTGAATGGTGGGGGGGCCTTACCTACAATGAGCAGTTCTTC | few | TRBV6-1 | - | TRBJ2-1
CASSLDRDRAFYEQYF | TGTGCCAGCAGCTTGGACCGGGACAGGGCTTTTTACGAGCAGTACTTC | - | TRBV5-4 | TRBD1 | TRBJ2-7
CASTVRDRVYNEQFF | TGTGCCAGCACCGTCCGGGACAGGGTCTACAATGAGCAGTTCTTC | - | TRBV7-4 | TRBD1 | TRBJ2-1
CASGPRQGNEQFF | TGTGCTAGTGGGCCCCGACAGGGGAATGAGCAGTTCTTC | - | TRBV12-5 | TRBD1 | TRBJ2-1
CASSMVGRRSSPLHF | TGTGCCAGTAGTATGGTAGGCAGGAGGAGCTCACCCCTCCACTTT | - | TRBV19 | - | TRBJ1-6
CASNGGREAFF | TGTGCCAGTAATGGGGGCAGGGAAGCTTTCTTT | - | TRBV19 | - | TRBJ1-1
CASSLRVSGVYNEQFF | TGTGCCAGCAGCTTAAGGGTTAGCGGGGTCTACAATGAGCAGTTCTTC | once | TRBV7-6 | TRBD2 | TRBJ2-1
CAWSPDAANEQFF | TGTGCCTGGAGTCCTGACGCGGCGAATGAGCAGTTCTTC | - | TRBV30 | - | TRBJ2-1
CAWSFRDRGNSPLHF | TGTGCCTGGAGTTTCCGGGACAGGGGGAATTCACCCCTCCACTTT | - | TRBV30 | TRBD1 | TRBJ1-6
CASSGFDRTYEQYF | TGTGCCAGCAGCGGCTTCGACAGAACCTACGAGCAGTACTTC | - | TRBV5-8 | - | TRBJ2-7
CASSADRMTDTQYF | TGTGCCAGCAGCGCGGACAGGATGACAGATACGCAGTATTTT | once | TRBV7-3 | TRBD1 | TRBJ2-3
CASSFGPRDQYF | TGTGCCAGCAGCTTCGGGCCACGGGACCAGTACTTC | - | TRBV5-6 | - | TRBJ2-5
CASSLVGTRGDNEQFF | TGTGCCAGCAGCTTAGTCGGGACTAGAGGGGATAATGAGCAGTTCTTC | - | TRBV7-2 | TRBD2 | TRBJ2-1
CASNSGSLGYEQYF | TGTGCCAGCAATTCCGGTTCCCTCGGGTACGAGCAGTACTTC | - | TRBV2 | - | TRBJ2-7
CASNLAGGSYNEQFF | TGTGCCAGCAATCTAGCGGGGGGGTCCTACAATGAGCAGTTCTTC | - | TRBV6-6 | TRBD2 | TRBJ2-1
CASSPASREQYF | TGTGCCAGCTCACCCGCGTCCAGGGAGCAGTACTTC | - | TRBV18 | - | TRBJ2-7
CAGGRNQPQHF | TGTGCCGGGGGGAGGAATCAGCCCCAGCATTTT | - | TRBV28 | - | TRBJ1-5
CASSFASGTDTQYF | TGTGCCAGCAGCTTTGCTAGCGGCACAGATACGCAGTATTTT | - | TRBV7-6 | - | TRBJ2-3
CASSQIRGSNNEQFF | TGTGCCAGCAGCCAGATACGGGGGTCTAACAATGAGCAGTTCTTC | - | TRBV11-3 | - | TRBJ2-1
CASSLVSSGDNEQFF | TGCGCCAGCAGCTTGGTGTCTAGCGGGGACAATGAGCAGTTCTTC | - | TRBV5-1 | TRBD2 | TRBJ2-1
CASSLDQRGRRGNQPQHF | TGTGCCAGCAGCTTAGATCAAAGGGGCAGGCGTGGCAATCAGCCCCAGCATTTT | few | TRBV11-3 | - | TRBJ1-5
CATSRAGRATDTQYF | TGTGCCACCAGCAGAGCCGGGCGGGCCACAGATACGCAGTATTTT | - | TRBV15 | - | TRBJ2-3
CASRGTGETSPLHF | TGTGCCAGCAGGGGGACAGGGGAAACTTCACCCCTCCACTTT | - | TRBV6-1 | TRBD1 | TRBJ1-6
CASSPPGEKGSYEQYF | TGTGCCAGCTCACCACCGGGCGAAAAGGGGTCCTACGAGCAGTACTTC | once | TRBV18 | - | TRBJ2-7
CASSFGQPNSPLHF | TGTGCCAGCAGCTTCGGACAGCCGAATTCACCCCTCCACTTT | few | TRBV7-9 | - | TRBJ1-6
CASTPPAGGPLEQYF | TGTGCCAGTACCCCCCCCGCAGGGGGCCCCCTGGAGCAGTACTTC | - | TRBV19 | TRBD1 | TRBJ2-7
CASTYTFASESPLHF | TGTGCCAGCACCTATACGTTTGCGTCGGAGTCACCCCTCCACTTT | - | TRBV27 | - | TRBJ1-6
CASTLVSGRNQPQHF | TGTGCCAGCACCCTGGTCAGCGGACGAAATCAGCCCCAGCATTTT | - | TRBV28 | - | TRBJ1-5
CSVAEGRVTEAFF | TGCAGCGTTGCCGAGGGCAGAGTCACTGAAGCTTTCTTT | once | TRBV29-1 | - | TRBJ1-1
CASSLATSGVYEQYF | TGCGCCAGCAGCTTGGCGACTAGCGGGGTCTACGAGCAGTACTTC | - | TRBV5-1 | TRBD2 | TRBJ2-7
CASRGLAAYEQYF | TGTGCCAGCCGAGGGCTAGCAGCCTACGAGCAGTACTTC | - | TRBV2 | - | TRBJ2-7
CASSLDRGGTEAFF | TGCGCCAGCAGCTTGGACAGGGGGGGGACTGAAGCTTTCTTT | few | TRBV5-1 | TRBD1 | TRBJ1-1
CSVDRPDRTDTQYF | TGCAGCGTCGACCGCCCGGACAGAACAGATACGCAGTATTTT | - | TRBV29-1 | - | TRBJ2-3
CASGSGARGANVLTF | TGTGCCAGCGGATCAGGCGCCCGGGGGGCCAACGTCCTGACTTTC | - | TRBV2 | - | TRBJ2-6
CASSITGLGSPLHF | TGTGCCAGTAGTATAACGGGTTTAGGTTCACCCCTCCACTTT | few | TRBV19 | - | TRBJ1-6
CASGQNYGYTF | TGTGCCAGCGGGCAGAACTATGGCTACACCTTC | - | TRBV28 | - | TRBJ1-2
CASSTSGTVNEKLFF | TGTGCCAGCAGTACGTCCGGGACAGTAAATGAAAAACTGTTTTTT | - | TRBV6-1 | TRBD1 | TRBJ1-4
CASTPGTSVNEQFF | TGTGCCAGTACCCCCGGGACTAGCGTGAATGAGCAGTTCTTC | once | TRBV19 | TRBD2 | TRBJ2-1
CSVETDLDTQYF | TGCAGCGTTGAAACAGACCTGGATACGCAGTATTTT | - | TRBV29-1 | - | TRBJ2-3
CASSLGTAGTGVKETQYF | TGCGCCAGCAGCTTGGGGACGGCCGGGACAGGGGTTAAAGAGACCCAGTACTTC | - | TRBV5-1 | TRBD1 | TRBJ2-5
CASSFNRGETQYF | TGCGCCAGCAGCTTCAACAGGGGAGAGACCCAGTACTTC | - | TRBV5-1 | TRBD1 | TRBJ2-5
CASSLIGTGILRETQYF | TGTGCCAGCAGCTTGATTGGGACTGGAATTCTTCGAGAGACCCAGTACTTC | once | TRBV5-4 | - | TRBJ2-5
CASSGGYEQYF | TGTGCCAGCAGTGGAGGCTACGAGCAGTACTTC | few | TRBV25-1 | - | TRBJ2-7
CAWSLAGSVNEQFF | TGTGCCTGGAGTTTAGCGGGATCAGTAAATGAGCAGTTCTTC | - | TRBV30 | TRBD2 | TRBJ2-1
CASSVQGSNQPQHF | TGTGCCAGTAGTGTTCAGGGAAGCAATCAGCCCCAGCATTTT | - | TRBV19 | - | TRBJ1-5
CASSLLGGGGSPLHF | TGTGCCAGCAGCTTACTTGGGGGAGGAGGTTCACCCCTCCACTTT | - | TRBV7-3 | - | TRBJ1-6
CASTSSFPYEQYF | TGTGCCAGCACCTCGTCCTTCCCTTACGAGCAGTACTTC | few | TRBV7-9 | - | TRBJ2-7
CASSPHPTGMGGTEAFF | TGTGCCAGCAGCCCTCACCCGACAGGGATGGGCGGAACTGAAGCTTTCTTT | - | TRBV9 | TRBD1 | TRBJ1-1
CASSLVFTGTDSYEQYF | TGTGCCAGCAGCTTAGTCTTCACCGGGACAGACTCCTACGAGCAGTACTTC | - | TRBV7-9 | TRBD1 | TRBJ2-7
CASSPGVAGDTQYF | TGTGCCAGCTCACCCGGGGTCGCGGGGGATACGCAGTATTTT | - | TRBV18 | - | TRBJ2-3